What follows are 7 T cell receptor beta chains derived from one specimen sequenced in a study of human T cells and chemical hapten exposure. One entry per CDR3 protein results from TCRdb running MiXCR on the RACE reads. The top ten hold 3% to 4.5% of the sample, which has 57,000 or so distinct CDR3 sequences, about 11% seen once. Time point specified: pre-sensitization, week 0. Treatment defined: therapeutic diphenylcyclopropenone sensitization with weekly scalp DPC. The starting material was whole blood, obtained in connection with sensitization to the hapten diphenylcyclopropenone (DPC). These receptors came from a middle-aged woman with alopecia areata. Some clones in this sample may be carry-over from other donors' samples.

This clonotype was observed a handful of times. The CDR3 loop is CASSSGAGTPYEQYF. CDR3 nucleotides: TGTGCCAGCAGCTCGGGGGCCGGGACTCCCTACGAGCAGTACTTC. The V gene is TRBV11-2, the J gene TRBJ2-7; D is tentatively TRBD1 or TRBD2 (6 bases each). This CDR3 is built from 15 residues. Germline CDR1 and CDR2: SGHAT and FQNNGV. V shed 4 bases and J shed 2 bases, with 15 bases lying between them.

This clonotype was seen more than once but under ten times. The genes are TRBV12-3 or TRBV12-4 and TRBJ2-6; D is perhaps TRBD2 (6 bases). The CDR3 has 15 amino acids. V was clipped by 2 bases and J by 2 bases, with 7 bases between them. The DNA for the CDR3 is TGTGCCAGCAGTTTACGGAGGGCTGGGGCCAACGTCCTGACTTTC. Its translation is CASSLRRAGANVLTF.

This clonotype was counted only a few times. The CDR3 protein is CASSLGGGAEETQYF. Here the CDR3 DNA reads TGTGCCAGCAGCTTGGGCGGGGGGGCGGAAGAGACCCAGTACTTC. J is TRBJ2-5 and V is TRBV5-6, with 9 bases identical to TRBD2. The CDR3 length is 15 residues. The germline gives CDR1 SGHDT, CDR2 YYEEEE. The V segment lost 0 bases and the J segment 3 bases; nucleotides outside the gene matches: 3.

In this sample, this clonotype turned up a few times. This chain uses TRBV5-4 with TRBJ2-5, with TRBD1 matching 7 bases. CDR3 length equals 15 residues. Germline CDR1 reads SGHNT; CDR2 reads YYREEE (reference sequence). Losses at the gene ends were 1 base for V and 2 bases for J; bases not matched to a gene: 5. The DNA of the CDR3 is TGTGCCAGCAGCTTGAAGGCCAGGGGGCAAGAGACCCAGTACTTC. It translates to CASSLKARGQETQYF.

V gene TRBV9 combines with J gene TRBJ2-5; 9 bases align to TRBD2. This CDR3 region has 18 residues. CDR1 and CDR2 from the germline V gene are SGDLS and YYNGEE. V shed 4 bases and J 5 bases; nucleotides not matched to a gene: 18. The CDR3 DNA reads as TGTGCCAGCAGCCCCTACTCCACCGCGGGGGGGTGGGGTGAGACCCAGTACTTC. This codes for CASSPYSTAGGWGETQYF.

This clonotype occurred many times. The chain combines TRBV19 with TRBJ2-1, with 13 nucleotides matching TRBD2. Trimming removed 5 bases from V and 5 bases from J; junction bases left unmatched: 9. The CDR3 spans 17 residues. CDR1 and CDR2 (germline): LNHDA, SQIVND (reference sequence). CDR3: CASSRLAGGFRDNEQFF. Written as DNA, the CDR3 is TGTGCCAGTAGTCGACTAGCGGGGGGATTTCGGGACAATGAGCAGTTCTTC.

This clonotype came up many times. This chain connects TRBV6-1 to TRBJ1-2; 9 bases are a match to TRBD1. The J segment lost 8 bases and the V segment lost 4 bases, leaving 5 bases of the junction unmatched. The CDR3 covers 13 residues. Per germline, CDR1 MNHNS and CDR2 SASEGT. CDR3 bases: TGTGCCAGCAGTGCAACACAGGGGGCAGGCTACACCTTC. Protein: CASSATQGAGYTF.